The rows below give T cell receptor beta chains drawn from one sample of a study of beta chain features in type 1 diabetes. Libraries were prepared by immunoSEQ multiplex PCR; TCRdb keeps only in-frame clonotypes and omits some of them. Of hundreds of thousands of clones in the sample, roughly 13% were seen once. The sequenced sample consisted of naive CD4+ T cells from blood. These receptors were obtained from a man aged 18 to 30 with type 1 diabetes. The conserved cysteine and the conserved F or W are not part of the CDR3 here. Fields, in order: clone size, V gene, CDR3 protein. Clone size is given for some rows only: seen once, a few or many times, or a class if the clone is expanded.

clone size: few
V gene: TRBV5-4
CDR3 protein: ASSLGIPGELF

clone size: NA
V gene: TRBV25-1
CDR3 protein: ASSGQRGGYNEQF

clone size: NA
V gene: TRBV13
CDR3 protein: ASSLPFLGGKNIQY

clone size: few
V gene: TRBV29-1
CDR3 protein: SVALDGTGDGYT

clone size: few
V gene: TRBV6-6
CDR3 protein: ASRDRTTNTEAF

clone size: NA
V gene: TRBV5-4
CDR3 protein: ASSLPGLAGTYEQY

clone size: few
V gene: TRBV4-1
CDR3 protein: ASSRGTGDNSPLH

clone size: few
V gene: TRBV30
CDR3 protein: AWSAQSGYGYT

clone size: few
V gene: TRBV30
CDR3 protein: AWSPGTDNSPLH

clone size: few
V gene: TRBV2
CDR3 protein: ASSEVRINNYGYT

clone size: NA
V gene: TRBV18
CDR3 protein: ASSPPNQIYEQY

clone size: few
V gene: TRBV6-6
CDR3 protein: ASGIPGLAGNEQF

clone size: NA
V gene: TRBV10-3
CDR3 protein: AISEAENTGELF

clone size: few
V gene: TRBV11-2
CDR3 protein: ASSSADRAHEQY

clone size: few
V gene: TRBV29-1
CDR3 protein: SVGMDRGHNYGYT

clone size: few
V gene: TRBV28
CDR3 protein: ASSLAYEQY